What follows are 21 T cell receptor beta chains derived from one specimen sequenced in a study of identical twins. In TCRdb, the 5' RACE reads were re-called with MiXCR into one record per CDR3 protein. Here the sample spans 300,000 to 400,000 distinct CDR3 sequences, 9% to 15% being singletons. This sample was also put to use in a study of yellow fever vaccine responses in identical twins.

The sequenced sample consisted of CD8+ T cells sorted from blood. These receptors were collected from a woman under 30 in good health.

This clonotype has more than one count but fewer than ten. This chain joins TRBV20-1 and TRBJ2-2; 7 positions agree with TRBD2. The CDR3 totals 13 residues. Per the germline V gene, CDR1 is DFQATT and CDR2 is SNEGSKA (reference sequence). V was pared by 5 bases and J by 3 bases, with 3 bases of the junction left unmatched. CDR3: CSAWDYDTGELFF. CDR3 DNA: TGCAGTGCTTGGGACTACGACACCGGGGAGCTGTTTTTT.

This rearrangement joins TRBV5-1 to TRBJ2-3, with 9 bases identical to TRBD1. V lost 0 bases and J lost 2; bases outside the gene matches: 7. The CDR3 is 17 residues long. The germline V gene has CDR1 SGHRS and CDR2 YFSETQ. The CDR3 is CASSLEPGQGLTDTQYF. In nucleotides, the CDR3 is TGCGCCAGCAGCTTGGAACCGGGACAGGGCCTCACAGATACGCAGTATTTT.

This clonotype was counted between two and nine times. This is likely a read error, given that the CDR3 carries no conserved phenylalanine or tryptophan at its end. CDR3 sequence reads: CSARRRDYEQYL. CDR3 nucleotide sequence: TGCAGTGCTAGAAGGCGGGACTACGAGCAGTACCTC. J is TRBJ2-7 and V is TRBV20-1, with TRBD2 as a possible D gene (6 bases). The V gene's germline CDR1 is DFQATT and CDR2 SNEGSKA (reference sequence). Trimming took off 2 bases at V and 3 bases at J, with 8 bases between the two ends. This CDR3 is built from 12 residues.

This clonotype has only a few counts. The V and J genes are TRBV15 and TRBJ2-7; D gene ambiguous. Germline CDR1 reads LNHNV; CDR2 reads YYDKDF (reference sequence). V lost 0 bases and J lost 3, with 12 bases in between. The CDR3 loop spans 15 amino acids. CDR3 amino acids: CATSRDSGGYYEQYF. For the CDR3, the DNA is TGTGCCACCAGCAGAGATTCGGGCGGATACTACGAGCAGTACTTC.

This clonotype has only a few counts. The chain combines TRBV2 with TRBJ2-3; D perhaps matches TRBD2 (5 bases). Germline CDR1 reads SNHLY; CDR2 reads FYNNEI. The ends were cut back, 3 bases at V and 1 base at J, with 20 bases in the middle. This CDR3 region has 18 residues. The CDR3 sequence is CASSDGSQAIAGTDTQYF. Here the CDR3 DNA reads TGTGCCAGCAGTGATGGGAGCCAGGCAATCGCCGGCACAGATACGCAGTATTTT.

The V gene is TRBV4-2, the J gene TRBJ1-4, with D unclear. CDR3 length: 14 residues. Germline V lookup: CDR1 LGHNA, CDR2 YNFKEQ. The germline V and J ends were trimmed by 5 bases and 7 bases, with 14 bases remaining between them. The CDR3 DNA follows: TGTGCCAGCAGCTTCGACGAGACCTCTGAAAAACTGTTTTTT. Encoded protein: CASSFDETSEKLFF.

This clonotype has a count of ten or more. The chain recombines TRBV4-1 with TRBJ2-1; possibly TRBD1 for D (6 bases). CDR3 length: 14 residues. CDR1 and CDR2 (germline): MGHRA, YSYEKL. Trimming shortened V by 8 bases and J by 0 bases, and 11 bases separated the two germline ends. CDR3 protein: CASGDRSSYNEQFF. In DNA form, the CDR3 reads TGCGCCAGCGGAGACAGGAGCTCCTACAATGAGCAGTTCTTC.

This clonotype was detected a few times. V and J are TRBV28 and TRBJ2-5; TRBD1 matches 12 bases. This CDR3 region has 15 residues. Germline V gene data show CDR1 as MDHEN and CDR2 as SYDVKM. Trimming at V came to 11 bases and at J to 4 bases, leaving 11 bases not matched to a gene. The CDR3 protein is CAVAPGTGGVETQYF. The CDR3 DNA reads TGTGCCGTTGCCCCCGGGACAGGGGGCGTAGAGACCCAGTACTTC.

This clonotype was seen a few times. The gene calls are TRBV7-8 and TRBJ1-6, with D perhaps TRBD1 (6 bases). The CDR3 extends over 17 amino acids. CDR1 and CDR2 (germline): SGHVS, FQNEAQ. The V end lost 5 bases, the J end lost 7 bases, and 21 bases lay between the germline ends. Here the CDR3 reads CASSPGELGGVNSPLHF. CDR3 coding DNA: TGTGCCAGCAGCCCCGGAGAGTTGGGGGGCGTAAATTCACCCCTCCACTTT.

The V call is TRBV20-1, the J call TRBJ2-7; 12 positions match TRBD2. Losses at the gene ends were 0 bases for V and 2 bases for J; bases not matched to a gene: 2. The length of the CDR3 is 15 residues. Per germline, CDR1 DFQATT and CDR2 SNEGSKA (reference sequence). CDR3 nucleotide sequence: TGCAGTGCTAGAGATCGGACTAGCGGGGCCTACGAGCAGTACTTC. Its protein is CSARDRTSGAYEQYF.

This clonotype has just a few counts. The V and J genes are TRBV29-1 and TRBJ2-7, with 8 bases matching TRBD1. The CDR3 is 13 amino acids. Unmatched junction bases numbered 8, after V lost 6 bases and J lost 4 bases. Per the germline V gene, CDR1 is SQVTM and CDR2 is ANQGSEA. The CDR3: CSVILRDRYEQYV. CDR3 nucleotide sequence: TGCAGCGTAATACTCCGGGACAGGTACGAGCAGTACGTC.

This chain links TRBV12-3 or TRBV12-4 with TRBJ2-3; weak D call: TRBD2 (6 bases). Trimming took 3 bases from V and 4 from J, leaving 14 bases between them. The CDR3 consists of 15 residues. CDR3 in amino acids: CASSFGTASPDTQYF. In nucleotides, the CDR3 is TGTGCCAGCAGTTTCGGGACTGCCTCTCCAGATACGCAGTATTTT.

In this sample, this clonotype turned up a few times. This sequence joins TRBV27 and TRBJ2-5, with 9 bases lining up with TRBD1. V lost 5 bases and J lost 5; bases outside the gene matches: 15. The germline CDR1 and CDR2 sequences are MNHEY and SMNVEV (reference sequence). This CDR3 is built from 17 residues. CDR3 region: CASSHLNTGGRMETQYF. In DNA, the CDR3 is TGTGCCAGCAGTCACCTAAACACAGGGGGCCGGATGGAGACCCAGTACTTC.

This chain uses TRBV29-1 with TRBJ2-7; D is undetermined. The CDR3 extends over 14 amino acids. Germline lookup yields CDR1 SQVTM and CDR2 ANQGSEA. Between the trimmed V and J ends, which lost 3 bases and 2 bases, there was a span of 14 bases. CDR3 sequence reads: CSVEPRGLPYEQYF. CDR3 DNA sequence: TGCAGCGTTGAGCCCCGAGGCTTGCCCTACGAGCAGTACTTC.

The chain joins TRBV20-1 to TRBJ2-3; a possible D gene is TRBD2 (7 bases). Trimming shortened V by 0 bases and J by 2 bases, and 18 bases separated the two germline ends. This CDR3 is 17 amino acids long. Germline V lookup: CDR1 DFQATT, CDR2 SNEGSKA (reference sequence). In nucleotides, the CDR3 is TGCAGTGCTAGAGATCGTGGGGGGGCCCGGCCCACAGATACGCAGTATTTT. This sequence encodes CSARDRGGARPTDTQYF.

In DNA form, the CDR3 reads TGCGCCAGCAGCTTGCCGAGGGATCCCTACAATGAGCAGTTCTTC. Residues: CASSLPRDPYNEQFF. V is TRBV5-1 and J is TRBJ2-1, with a possible D match to TRBD2 (5 bases). Germline V gives CDR1 SGHRS, CDR2 YFSETQ. V was trimmed by 1 base and J by 2 bases, leaving 10 bases between them. The CDR3 consists of 15 residues. Full variable domain (remainder filled in from reference TRBV5-1 and TRBJ2-1): KAGVTQTPRYLIKTRGQQVTLSCSPISGHRSVSWYQQTPGQGLQFLFEYFSETQRNKGNFPGRFSGRQFSNSRSEMNVSTLELGDSALYLCASSLPRDPYNEQFFGPGTRLTVL.

This clonotype has more than one count but fewer than ten. The CDR3 region has the DNA TGCAGTGCTACCCCTGGCAGGACCTACGAGCAGTACGTC. This gives the protein CSATPGRTYEQYV. V usage is TRBV20-1 and J usage is TRBJ2-7; D remains unclear. V gave up 4 bases and J gave up 2 bases, with 12 bases separating them. Germline loops: CDR1 DFQATT, CDR2 SNEGSKA (reference sequence). The length of the CDR3 is 13 residues.

This clonotype was counted a few times. The chain combines TRBV7-9 with TRBJ1-1; TRBD1 agrees at 8 bases. CDR3 length equals 15 residues. V trimming: 6 bases; J trimming: 0 bases; junction bases outside the gene matches: 6. The germline V gene encodes CDR1 SEHNR and CDR2 FQNEAQ (reference sequence). The CDR3: CASSYGQGLNTEAFF. The CDR3 region has the DNA TGTGCCAGCAGTTATGGACAGGGTTTGAACACTGAAGCTTTCTTT. Full variable domain (remainder filled in from reference TRBV7-9 and TRBJ1-1): DTGVSQNPRHKITKRGQNVTFRCDPISEHNRLYWYRQTLGQGPEFLTYFQNEAQLEKSRLLSDRFSAERPKGSFSTLEIQRTEQGDSAMYLCASSYGQGLNTEAFFGQGTRLTVV.

The chain uses TRBV10-3 and TRBJ2-2, with D perhaps matching TRBD1 (5 bases). Looked up from germline, CDR1 is ENHRY and CDR2 is SYGVKD. V lost 3 bases and J lost 5, with 10 bases in between. The CDR3 runs to 14 residues. The CDR3 sequence: CAISEGVETGELFF. CDR3 in DNA: TGTGCCATCAGTGAAGGGGTCGAGACCGGGGAGCTGTTTTTT.

This clonotype came up a few times. The V call is TRBV2, the J call TRBJ2-5; 9 bases match TRBD2. V shed 1 base and J 5 bases; nucleotides not matched to a gene: 17. Germline V lookup: CDR1 SNHLY, CDR2 FYNNEI. CDR3 length equals 19 residues. CDR3 nucleotides: TGTGCCAGCAGTGAAGTTCCTAGCGGGGCCCAGGGAGGCGTCGAGACCCAGTACTTC. It translates to CASSEVPSGAQGGVETQYF.

The sample holds a few counts of this clonotype. The chain uses TRBV15 and TRBJ2-1, with a weak D call TRBD1 (5 bases). The CDR3 loop spans 14 amino acids. Between the trimmed V and J ends, which lost 0 bases and 5 bases, there was a span of 8 bases. Per germline, CDR1 LNHNV and CDR2 YYDKDF (reference sequence). CDR3 region: CATSRDGANNEQFF. DNA for the CDR3: TGTGCCACCAGCAGAGATGGGGCCAACAATGAGCAGTTCTTC.